The rows below give T cell receptor beta chains drawn from one sample of a study of blood T cell repertoires in COVID-19. Assay used: immunoSEQ multiplex PCR; TCRdb lists only in-frame clones, some missing. The sample includes under 400,000 clones, approximately 87% seen only once; the top ten take 1.5% to 2%. The sequenced sample was PBMCs or T cells enriched from blood (not recorded which). The receptors shown here come from a man aged 40-49 years in a cohort exposed to, infected with or recovered from COVID-19 (not recorded which). Each CDR3 is given with its conserved first and last residue. The D gene is left open where the match is weak.

CDR3 protein | J gene | V gene | D gene
CATSREPPRSSPYEQYF | TRBJ2-7 | TRBV15 | NA
CASSLTLTERGYTF | TRBJ1-2 | TRBV7-8 | NA
CASSLGNRGTYEQYF | TRBJ2-7 | TRBV5-1 | TRBD1
CASSYSLAGAYEQYF | TRBJ2-7 | TRBV6-5 | TRBD2
CASSESLAGPYEQYF | TRBJ2-7 | TRBV6-1 | TRBD2
CASSLPQGMGKETQYF | TRBJ2-5 | TRBV28 | NA
CASSPAQNPGANVLTF | TRBJ2-6 | TRBV12-1 | NA
CASSRGSGGAYEQYF | TRBJ2-7 | TRBV3-1/TRBV3-2 | TRBD2
CSVRIPSYNEQFF | TRBJ2-1 | TRBV29-1 | NA
CASSIEGGQRHSGYTF | TRBJ1-2 | TRBV19 | TRBD1
CASSLAPKETQYF | TRBJ2-5 | TRBV5-1 | NA
CASSIEGAIDEQYF | TRBJ2-7 | TRBV19 | NA
CAWSGGRVVTGELFF | TRBJ2-2 | TRBV30 | TRBD2
CASSEGSRRTDTQYF | TRBJ2-3 | TRBV10-1 | NA
CASGTGGYEQYF | TRBJ2-7 | TRBV28 | TRBD1
CASSLGQGHEQYF | TRBJ2-7 | TRBV27 | TRBD1
CASSKSKLAGDGAQETQYF | TRBJ2-5 | TRBV21-1 | NA
CASSITGDGTDTQYF | TRBJ2-3 | TRBV19 | TRBD1
CASSPERAGTEAFF | TRBJ1-1 | TRBV5-1 | NA
CASSEKGTGGQPQHF | TRBJ1-5 | TRBV6-1 | TRBD1
CASSLRQGGNSPLHF | TRBJ1-6 | TRBV7-9 | NA
CASSLRGRTEAFF | TRBJ1-1 | TRBV11-3 | NA
CASSQPGQGVYEQYF | TRBJ2-7 | TRBV6-5 | TRBD1
CASSAELAGGPNEQFF | TRBJ2-1 | TRBV5-1 | TRBD2
CASSLTSSRPTDTQYF | TRBJ2-3 | TRBV7-2 | NA
CASSHRQVIGTQYF | TRBJ2-3 | TRBV3-1/TRBV3-2 | NA
CASSQDDRDGYTF | TRBJ1-2 | TRBV3-1/TRBV3-2 | TRBD1
CASSLGSGSSQETQYF | TRBJ2-5 | TRBV7-9 | TRBD2
CASRSELAGGAEQYF | TRBJ2-7 | TRBV5-4 | TRBD2
CASSLDRAKNTIYF | TRBJ1-3 | TRBV3-1/TRBV3-2 | TRBD1
CASSAGTPRYEQYF | TRBJ2-7 | TRBV18 | NA
CASSLGTSGPLEQFF | TRBJ2-1 | TRBV7-9 | TRBD2
CATSRVVADTQYF | TRBJ2-3 | TRBV15 | NA
CATRGHDSNQPQHF | TRBJ1-5 | TRBV24-1 | NA
CASSKTSGRHFPSSYNEQFF | TRBJ2-1 | TRBV21-1 | NA
CASRRTSGSNTGELFF | TRBJ2-2 | TRBV2 | TRBD2
CASSLVGGPMNTEAFF | TRBJ1-1 | TRBV27 | TRBD1
CAWTIGGGGGYTF | TRBJ1-2 | TRBV30 | NA
CASSVDGLGDEQFF | TRBJ2-1 | TRBV9 | TRBD2
CASSRTGHEQFF | TRBJ2-1 | TRBV6-6 | TRBD1
CASSGWSDRFHTEAFF | TRBJ1-1 | TRBV5-1 | NA
CAIRMDGSGLNTGELFF | TRBJ2-2 | TRBV10-3 | NA